Included here is one T cell receptor (beta chain) sequence, with context. The data were taken from a study of blood T cell repertoires in COVID-19. Per the original methods: Scientists estimated how many nucleated cells there were by amplifying reference gene primers. The method was immunoSEQ multiplex PCR; TCRdb's version includes in-frame clones alone and lacks a portion of them. V and J calls and clone size are those listed in that table; D and trimming were worked out from the DNA. Of about 180,000 clones in the sample, about 86% were seen once. The V gene lost 8 bases and the J gene lost 4 bases, with 9 bases spanning the gap. The CDR3 spans 13 residues. Germline-derived CDR1 and CDR2 are LNHNV and YYDKDF (reference sequence).

The sequenced sample consisted of peripheral blood. The sequence was obtained from a man between 45 and 60 years old with active or convalescent COVID-19. The rearrangement uses TRBV15 and TRBJ2-6, with D possibly being TRBD2 (5 bases). In nucleotides, the CDR3 is TGTGCCACCGGCGGGCTGGGGGCCAACGTCCTGACTTTC. It encodes CATGGLGANVLTF.